This T cell receptor beta chain was retrieved from a study of blood T cells in healthy people across ages. From germline, CDR1 is SGHRS and CDR2 YFSETQ. The CDR3 runs to 17 residues. V lost 0 bases, J lost 3 bases, and 17 bases lay in between. PCR was performed a second time for roughly 7 to 12 cycles using a sample-barcoded 5' primer and a J-beta primer mix. One entry per CDR3 protein, called by TCRdb with MiXCR from the 5' RACE reads. The data show 800,000 to 950,000 distinct CDR3 sequences, 25% to 35% seen once. The sample also formed part of further work on T cells of mothers and their children.

The material sequenced was blood. This clonotype originated in a woman aged 40 to 49 in good health. This rearrangement joins TRBV5-1 to TRBJ2-3; a weak D match, TRBD2 (5 bases). CDR3 DNA: TGCGCCAGCAGCTTGGAATTTAGCGTGGGTCGAACAGATACGCAGTATTTT. Amino acids: CASSLEFSVGRTDTQYF.